These 15 T cell receptor beta chains came from one sample sequenced in a study of CD8+CD57+ T cells in acquired aplastic anemia. According to the study, genomic DNA was the template for TCR beta VDJ and CDR3 profiling. TCRdb analysed the reads with MiXCR anew, one entry per CDR3 protein. The table records some 200,000 distinct CDR3 sequences, about half of them present only once. Patients sequenced had flow cytometry evidence of CD8+CD57+ cell expansion. The source material was sorted CD4+, CD8+, or CD8+CD57+ T cells (not recorded which) from PBMCs. Every receptor here comes from a human donor with aplastic anemia.

This clonotype was seen only once. This chain uses TRBV12-3 or TRBV12-4 with TRBJ2-6; no firm D call. The CDR3 is 13 residues long. V lost 2 bases and J 3 bases, leaving 2 bases between the germline ends. CDR3 in amino acids: CASSLFGANVLTF. The DNA of the CDR3 is TGTGCCAGCAGTTTATTTGGGGCCAACGTCCTGACTTTC.

The chain combines TRBV28 with TRBJ1-3; D gene uncertain. CDR1 and CDR2 (germline): MDHEN, SYDVKM. Trimming stripped 10 bases from V and 8 bases from J, with 9 bases between. The length of the CDR3 is 10 residues. CDR3 in amino acids: CATARYTIYF. CDR3 nucleotides: TGTGCCACCGCACGTTACACCATATATTTT.

This clonotype was counted ten times or more. The rearrangement links TRBV5-1 to TRBJ1-2; D is unclear. Germline CDR1 SGHRS, CDR2 YFSETQ. The V end was cut by 0 bases, the J end by 4 bases, with 10 bases between. The CDR3 extends over 14 amino acids. CDR3 DNA: TGCGCCAGCAGCTTGGACGGGTTTGGCTATGGCTACACCTTC. Amino acids: CASSLDGFGYGYTF.

This clonotype was picked up one time. Given the absence of the conserved phenylalanine or tryptophan at the CDR3 end, a read error is likely. No DNA is shown, since the ends of the CDR3 on it are uncertain; the CDR3 is the one TCRdb lists. The genes are TRBV10-2 and TRBJ2-1. Germline V CDR1 and CDR2: WSHSY, SAAADI. Including both end residues, the CDR3 is 11 amino acids long. The CDR3 region is CASSETFELDL.

Turning to this clonotype: The junction departs from the called germline gene at one end, perhaps through a read error. The rearrangement uses TRBV7-6 and TRBJ2-7; D call uncertain. The CDR3 totals 13 residues. Germline V gene lookup returns CDR1 SGHVS and CDR2 FNYEAQ. Here the CDR3 DNA reads TGTGCTAGCAGCTTAGGAGTTTTCTACGAGCAGTACTTC. Encoded protein: CASSLGVFYEQYF.

V gene TRBV20-1 combines with J gene TRBJ2-1; TRBD2 agrees at 15 bases. The V segment lost 2 bases and the J segment 2 bases; nucleotides outside the gene matches: 19. Germline CDR1 and CDR2: DFQATT and SNEGSKA (reference sequence). The CDR3 is made up of 22 amino acids. CDR3 protein: CSARLASWGLAGGGLTYNEQFF. CDR3 sequence (DNA): TGCAGTGCTAGATTAGCCAGCTGGGGACTAGCGGGGGGCGGACTAACCTACAATGAGCAGTTCTTC.

The gene calls are TRBV24-1 and TRBJ1-2, with TRBD1 matching over 9 bases. The ends lost 2 bases at V and 4 bases at J; junction bases unmatched: 7. The CDR3 totals 16 residues. Germline CDR1 KGHDR, CDR2 SFDVKD. The CDR3: CATSDSGGQGGYGYTF. Written as DNA, the CDR3 is TGTGCCACCAGTGATTCTGGGGGACAGGGAGGCTATGGCTACACCTTC.

This chain links TRBV7-2 with TRBJ1-5; TRBD1 matches at 7 bases. Germline V gene sequence: CDR1 SGHTA, CDR2 FQGNSA. This CDR3 region has 17 residues. V shed 5 bases and J 6 bases; nucleotides not matched to a gene: 16. In nucleotides, the CDR3 is TGTGCCAGCAGCCGGGGGGGGACTACAGGGGACGGTCAGCCCCAGCATTTT. It specifies CASSRGGTTGDGQPQHF.

The chain uses TRBV25-1 and TRBJ2-7; 10 nucleotides line up with TRBD2. Looked up from germline, CDR1 is MGHDK and CDR2 is SYGVNS. This CDR3 is 14 amino acids long. V trimming: 2 bases; J trimming: 3 bases; junction bases outside the gene matches: 1. The chain's CDR3 is CASSEQREGYEQYF. The CDR3 bases are TGTGCCAGCAGTGAACAGCGGGAGGGCTACGAGCAGTACTTC.

The chain joins TRBV7-9 to TRBJ2-7; 9 positions match TRBD2. With 5 bases clipped from V and 5 bases from J, the junction kept 16 bases outside the gene matches. The CDR3 loop spans 17 amino acids. Germline V gene sequence: CDR1 SEHNR, CDR2 FQNEAQ (reference sequence). CDR3 loop: CASSPRISSGRTHEQYF. The CDR3 DNA reads TGTGCCAGCAGCCCCAGAATAAGTAGCGGGAGAACACACGAGCAGTACTTC.

J is TRBJ2-7 and V is TRBV5-1; D gene uncertain. V gave up 8 bases and J gave up 8 bases, with 26 bases separating them. CDR1 is SGHRS, CDR2 YFSETQ, per germline. CDR3 length equals 15 residues. The CDR3 coding sequence is TGCGCCAGACCCAAGCCGCCCGCGCCCGCGCCCCAGCAGTACTTC. Its protein is CARPKPPAPAPQQYF. The full variable domain, its missing parts supplied by reference TRBV5-1 and TRBJ2-7, is KAGVTQTPRYLIKTRGQQVTLSCSPISGHRSVSWYQQTPGQGLQFLFEYFSETQRNKGNFPGRFSGRQFSNSRSEMNVSTLELGDSALYLCARPKPPAPAPQQYFGPGTRLTVT.

This clonotype was recorded at least ten times. The CDR3 DNA follows: TGTGCCTGGAGAGGGGACCAAGAGCAGTACTTC. Translation gives CAWRGDQEQYF. The chain uses TRBV30 and TRBJ2-7; possibly TRBD1 or TRBD2 for D (5 bases each). The CDR3 consists of 11 residues. Germline V CDR1 and CDR2: GTSNPN, SVGIG (reference sequence). Trimming left V 3 bases short and J 7 bases short, with 10 bases between.

V is TRBV5-4 and J is TRBJ2-3; a weak D match, TRBD2 (5 bases). V shed 6 bases and J shed 2 bases, with 13 bases lying between them. This CDR3 region has 14 residues. CDR1 is SGHNT and CDR2 is YYREEE in the germline V gene (reference sequence). The CDR3 here is CASNTGIPTDTQYF. CDR3 sequence (DNA): TGTGCCAGCAACACGGGGATACCCACAGATACGCAGTATTTT.

This clonotype came up once. V is TRBV2 and J is TRBJ2-7, with D perhaps TRBD2 (6 bases). Germline V lookup: CDR1 SNHLY, CDR2 FYNNEI. V was cut by 6 bases and J by 6 bases, with 12 bases left in between. This CDR3 has 12 amino acids. For the CDR3, the DNA is TGTGCCAGCAGAACAGTGGGGGGCGAGCAGTACTTC. Protein: CASRTVGGEQYF.

This clonotype was seen repeatedly, ten times or more. This chain uses TRBV7-9 with TRBJ2-1, with D uncertain. Germline V gives CDR1 SEHNR, CDR2 FQNEAQ (reference sequence). The CDR3 sequence is 12 residues long. V was trimmed by 5 bases and J by 8 bases, leaving 10 bases between them. CDR3 bases: TGTGCCAGCAGCCCCCCAACGGATGAGCAGTTCTTC. Translating it yields CASSPPTDEQFF.